This T cell receptor (beta chain) was captured in a study of T cell changes during pregnancy in multiple sclerosis. Clones were read by immunoSEQ multiplex PCR, and TCRdb kept only the in-frame ones, dropping some. The data contain 40,000 to 55,000 clones, 75% to 95% of them singletons. The receptor comes from a female donor with multiple sclerosis, enrolled in a pregnancy study. Sample: CD8+ T cells from peripheral blood mononuclear cells, taken in the second trimester of pregnancy.

CDR3 DNA: TGTGCCAGCAGCGGCCAGGGGCAGGGGTTCTACGAGCAGTACTTC. Translated: CASSGQGQGFYEQYF. V is TRBV9 and J is TRBJ2-7; D might be TRBD1 (6 bases). The CDR3 is 15 residues long. The germline V gene has CDR1 SGDLS and CDR2 YYNGEE. V lost 3 bases and J 3 bases, leaving 16 bases between the germline ends.